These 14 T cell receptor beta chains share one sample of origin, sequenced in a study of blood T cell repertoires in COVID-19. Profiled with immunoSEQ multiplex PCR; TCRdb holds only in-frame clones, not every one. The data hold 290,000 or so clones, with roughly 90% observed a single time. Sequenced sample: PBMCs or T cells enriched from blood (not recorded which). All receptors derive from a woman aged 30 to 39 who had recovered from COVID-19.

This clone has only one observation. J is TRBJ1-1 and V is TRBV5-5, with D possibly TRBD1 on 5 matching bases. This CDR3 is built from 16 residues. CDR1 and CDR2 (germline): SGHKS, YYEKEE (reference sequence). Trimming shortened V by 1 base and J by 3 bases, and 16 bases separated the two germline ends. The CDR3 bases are TGTGCCAGCAGCTTGTGGTCAGGGAACCCCTACACTGAAGCTTTCTTT. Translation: CASSLWSGNPYTEAFF. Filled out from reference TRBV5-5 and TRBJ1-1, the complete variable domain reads DAGVTQSPTHLIKTRGQQVTLRCSPISGHKSVSWYQQVLGQGPQFIFQYYEKEERGRGNFPDRFSARQFPNYSSELNVNALLLGDSALYLCASSLWSGNPYTEAFFGQGTRLTVV.

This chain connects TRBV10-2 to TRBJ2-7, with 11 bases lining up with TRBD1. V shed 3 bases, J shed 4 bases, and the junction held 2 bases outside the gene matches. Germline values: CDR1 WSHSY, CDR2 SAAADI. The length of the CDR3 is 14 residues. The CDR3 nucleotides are TGCGCCAGCAGTGACGGGACAGGGGGATACGAGCAGTACTTC. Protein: CASSDGTGGYEQYF.

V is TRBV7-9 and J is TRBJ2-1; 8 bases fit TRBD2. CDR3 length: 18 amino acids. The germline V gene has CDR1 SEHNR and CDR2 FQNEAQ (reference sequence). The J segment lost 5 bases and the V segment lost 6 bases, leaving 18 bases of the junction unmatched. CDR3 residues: CASSAGGGKRGWNNEQFF. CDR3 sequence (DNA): TGTGCCAGCAGTGCGGGGGGAGGGAAGCGAGGCTGGAACAATGAGCAGTTCTTC.

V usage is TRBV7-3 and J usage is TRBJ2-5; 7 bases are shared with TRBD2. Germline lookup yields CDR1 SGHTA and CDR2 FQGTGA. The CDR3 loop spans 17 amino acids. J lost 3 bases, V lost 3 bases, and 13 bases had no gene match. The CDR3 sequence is CASSFPPLAVTKETQYF. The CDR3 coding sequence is TGTGCCAGCAGCTTCCCCCCGCTAGCGGTCACAAAAGAGACCCAGTACTTC.

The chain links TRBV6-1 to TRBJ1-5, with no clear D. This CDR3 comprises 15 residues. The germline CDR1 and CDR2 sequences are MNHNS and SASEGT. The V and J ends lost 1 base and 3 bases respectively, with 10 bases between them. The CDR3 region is CASSEVPHNNQPQHF. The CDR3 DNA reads TGTGCCAGCAGTGAAGTACCACACAACAATCAGCCCCAGCATTTT.

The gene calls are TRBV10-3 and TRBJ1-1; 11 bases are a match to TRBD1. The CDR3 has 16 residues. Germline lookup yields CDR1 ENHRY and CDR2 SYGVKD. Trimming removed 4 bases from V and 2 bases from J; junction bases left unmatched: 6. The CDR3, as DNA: TGTGCCATCAGTGGGGGACAGGGGGGCGGAAACACTGAAGCTTTCTTT. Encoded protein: CAISGGQGGGNTEAFF.

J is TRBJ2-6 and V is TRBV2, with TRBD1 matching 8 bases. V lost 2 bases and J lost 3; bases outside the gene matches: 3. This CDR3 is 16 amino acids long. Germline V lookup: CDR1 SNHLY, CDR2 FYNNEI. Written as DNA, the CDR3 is TGTGCCAGCAGTGAACCAGGGGGCGATGGGGCCAACGTCCTGACTTTC. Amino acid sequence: CASSEPGGDGANVLTF.

In nucleotides, the CDR3 is TGTGCCAGTAGTATTTCAGGAGGGAGCTCCTACAATGAGCAGTTCTTC. It specifies CASSISGGSSYNEQFF. The chain has TRBV19 and TRBJ2-1; weak D call: TRBD2 (6 bases). Trimming stripped 3 bases from V and 0 bases from J, with 12 bases between. Germline CDR1 is LNHDA and CDR2 is SQIVND (reference sequence). The CDR3 runs to 16 residues.

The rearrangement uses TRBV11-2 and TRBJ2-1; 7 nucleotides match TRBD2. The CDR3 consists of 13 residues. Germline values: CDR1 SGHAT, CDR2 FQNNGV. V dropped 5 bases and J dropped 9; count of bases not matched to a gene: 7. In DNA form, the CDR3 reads TGTGCCAGCAGCCCCCAATGGGGGGGTGAGCAGTTCTTC. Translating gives CASSPQWGGEQFF.

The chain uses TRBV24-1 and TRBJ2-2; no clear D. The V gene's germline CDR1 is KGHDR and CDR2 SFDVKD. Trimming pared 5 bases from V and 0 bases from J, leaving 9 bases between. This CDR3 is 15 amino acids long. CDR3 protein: CATSAHIANTGELFF. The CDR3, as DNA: TGTGCCACCAGTGCACACATCGCGAACACCGGGGAGCTGTTTTTT.

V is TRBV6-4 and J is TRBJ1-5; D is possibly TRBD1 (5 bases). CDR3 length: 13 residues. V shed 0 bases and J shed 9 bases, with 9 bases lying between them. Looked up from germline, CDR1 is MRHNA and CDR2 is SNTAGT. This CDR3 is CASSDSPQGPQHF. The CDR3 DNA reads TGTGCCAGCAGTGACTCCCCGCAGGGGCCCCAGCATTTT.

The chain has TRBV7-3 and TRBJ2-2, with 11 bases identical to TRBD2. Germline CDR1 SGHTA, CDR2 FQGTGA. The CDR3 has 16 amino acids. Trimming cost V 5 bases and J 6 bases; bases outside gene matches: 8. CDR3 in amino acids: CASSPRSGRAPGELFF. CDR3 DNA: TGTGCCAGCAGCCCCCGTAGCGGGAGGGCCCCCGGGGAGCTGTTTTTT.

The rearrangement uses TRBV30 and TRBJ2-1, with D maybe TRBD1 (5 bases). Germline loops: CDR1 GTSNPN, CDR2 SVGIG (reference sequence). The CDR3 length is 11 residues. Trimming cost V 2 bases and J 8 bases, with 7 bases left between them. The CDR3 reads CAWSWGDEQFF. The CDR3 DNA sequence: TGTGCCTGGAGTTGGGGCGATGAGCAGTTCTTC.

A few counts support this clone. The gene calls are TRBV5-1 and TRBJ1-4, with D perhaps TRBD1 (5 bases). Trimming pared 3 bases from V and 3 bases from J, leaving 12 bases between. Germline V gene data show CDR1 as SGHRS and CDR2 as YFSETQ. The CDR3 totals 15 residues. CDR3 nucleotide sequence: TGCGCCAGCAGCTCGACACAGGCGTCTAATGAAAAACTGTTTTTT. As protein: CASSSTQASNEKLFF.